Presented here are 25 T cell receptor beta chains from one specimen sequenced in a study of blood T cell repertoires in COVID-19. Sequencing was performed with immunoSEQ multiplex PCR; in TCRdb, only in-frame clones are kept and a portion is missing. The sample holds 120,000 to 150,000 clones, around nine tenths seen once. Sequences were obtained from peripheral blood. All receptors come from a human donor in a cohort sampled during active COVID-19.

The chain has TRBV5-1 and TRBJ2-7, with D tentatively TRBD1 (6 bases). Trimming removed 0 bases from V and 2 bases from J, with 12 bases in between. Germline lookup yields CDR1 SGHRS and CDR2 YFSETQ. The CDR3 is made up of 15 amino acids. CDR3 bases: TGCGCCAGCAGCTTGGAGGCAGGGGTTCCCTACGAGCAGTACTTC. It encodes CASSLEAGVPYEQYF.

The rearrangement uses TRBV4-3 and TRBJ1-2; D call uncertain. The CDR3 loop spans 13 amino acids. V was shortened by 8 bases and J by 2 bases, with 12 bases between the two germline ends. Germline V gene sequence: CDR1 LGHNA, CDR2 YSLEER. As DNA, the CDR3 is TGCGCCAGCGGAGAGTCCCGGAACTATGGCTACACCTTC. Translation gives CASGESRNYGYTF.

V and J are TRBV2 and TRBJ1-2; TRBD1 matches 7 bases. The CDR3 loop spans 15 amino acids. Germline V gene data show CDR1 as SNHLY and CDR2 as FYNNEI. J was trimmed by 5 bases and V by 2 bases; bases with no gene match: 8. For the CDR3, the DNA is TGTGCCAGCAGTGAACTGGAACAGGGGCTTTATGGCTACACCTTC. Its protein product is CASSELEQGLYGYTF.

This chain joins TRBV19 and TRBJ1-4; 7 bases align to TRBD1. CDR1 and CDR2 from the germline V gene are LNHDA and SQIVND (reference sequence). Unmatched junction bases numbered 5, after V lost 6 bases and J lost 4 bases. This CDR3 has 14 amino acids. The CDR3 loop is CASRTTGVNEKLFF. DNA of the CDR3: TGTGCCAGTAGAACCACAGGGGTTAATGAAAAACTGTTTTTT.

The chain's CDR3 is CASSFLGTGSSDTQYF. The CDR3 DNA follows: TGTGCCAGCAGCTTCCTCGGGACAGGGAGTTCTGATACGCAGTATTTT. The V gene is TRBV11-2, the J gene TRBJ2-3, with 9 nucleotides matching TRBD1. The V gene end was trimmed by 3 bases and the J gene end by 6 bases; junction bases not matched to a gene: 10. The length of the CDR3 is 16 residues. Per germline, CDR1 SGHAT and CDR2 FQNNGV.

The V call is TRBV4-2, the J call TRBJ2-5, with D possibly TRBD2 on 6 matching bases. Germline assignment: CDR1 LGHNA and CDR2 YNFKEQ. This CDR3 has 18 amino acids. The V and J ends lost 0 bases and 5 bases respectively, with 22 bases between them. CDR3: CASSQDDPRDGGLETQYF. The CDR3 DNA is TGTGCCAGCAGCCAAGATGACCCCCGAGACGGGGGTTTGGAGACCCAGTACTTC.

The chain couples TRBV24-1 to TRBJ2-5, with 10 nucleotides matching TRBD2. V shed 4 bases, J shed 5 bases, and the junction held 21 bases outside the gene matches. This CDR3 comprises 20 residues. Germline CDR1 reads KGHDR; CDR2 reads SFDVKD. CDR3 residues: CATSDNTLKLSGGPGETQYF. The CDR3 region has the DNA TGTGCCACCAGTGACAACACCCTCAAACTTAGCGGGGGGCCAGGGGAGACCCAGTACTTC.

The V gene is TRBV4-2, the J gene TRBJ1-1; D is possibly TRBD1 (6 bases). Germline CDR1 is LGHNA and CDR2 is YNFKEQ. Trimming removed 0 bases from V and 5 bases from J, with 13 bases in between. The CDR3 sequence is 15 residues long. The CDR3, as DNA: TGTGCCAGCAGCCAAGACTATACCGGGACAACTGAAGCTTTCTTT. It yields the protein CASSQDYTGTTEAFF.

This chain uses TRBV7-9 with TRBJ2-1, with 9 positions matching TRBD2. In germline, CDR1 is SEHNR, CDR2 FQNEAQ (reference sequence). V lost 3 bases and J lost 7; bases outside the gene matches: 7. The CDR3 spans 15 residues. As DNA, the CDR3 is TGTGCCAGCAGCTTTTTAGCGGGAGTCAGTAATGAGCAGTTCTTC. Its protein product is CASSFLAGVSNEQFF.

The rearrangement joins TRBV9 to TRBJ1-2; 8 bases agree with TRBD1. V dropped 3 bases and J dropped 2; count of bases not matched to a gene: 6. Germline-derived CDR1 and CDR2 are SGDLS and YYNGEE. This CDR3 is built from 15 residues. Here the CDR3 reads CASSGGTGPNYGYTF. CDR3 nucleotides: TGTGCCAGCAGCGGAGGGACAGGCCCAAACTATGGCTACACCTTC.

The J gene is TRBJ2-3, the V gene TRBV19; 7 bases match TRBD1. CDR1 is LNHDA and CDR2 is SQIVND in the germline V gene (reference sequence). With V trimmed by 10 bases and J by 1 base, 8 bases remained unmatched. The CDR3 length is 14 residues. The CDR3 region has the DNA TGTGCCACTTCCTGGGACAGAGGCACAGATACGCAGTATTTT. Protein sequence: CATSWDRGTDTQYF. Drawing the rest from reference TRBV19 and TRBJ2-3, the complete variable domain is DGGITQSPKYLFRKEGQNVTLSCEQNLNHDAMYWYRQDPGQGLRLIYYSQIVNDFQKGDIAEGYSVSREKKESFPLTVTSAQKNPTAFYLCATSWDRGTDTQYFGPGTRLTVL.

This sequence joins TRBV9 and TRBJ1-1; D is uncertain. V dropped 0 bases and J dropped 0 bases, with 6 bases sitting between them. This CDR3 is 14 amino acids long. CDR1 and CDR2 from the germline V gene are SGDLS and YYNGEE. This chain's CDR3 is CASSVAVMNTEAFF. DNA for the CDR3: TGTGCCAGCAGCGTAGCCGTAATGAACACTGAAGCTTTCTTT. Variable domain in full (rest from reference TRBV9 and TRBJ1-1): DSGVTQTPKHLITATGQRVTLRCSPRSGDLSVYWYQQSLDQGLQFLIQYYNGEERAKGNILERFSAQQFPDLHSELNLSSLELGDSALYFCASSVAVMNTEAFFGQGTRLTVV.

The CDR3 DNA reads as TGTGCCAGCAGCAGGAGCCAGGGGGGAAACAATGAGCAGTTCTTC. Protein product: CASSRSQGGNNEQFF. The V gene is TRBV9, the J gene TRBJ2-1, with a weak D call TRBD1 (7 bases). Germline values: CDR1 SGDLS, CDR2 YYNGEE. The CDR3 spans 15 residues. Trimming stripped 4 bases from V and 5 bases from J, with 16 bases between.

The chain links TRBV23-1 to TRBJ1-5, with 9 nucleotides matching TRBD1. TRBV23-1 is identified as an open reading frame with a role that is uncertain. With V trimmed by 3 bases and J by 3 bases, 9 bases remained unmatched. The CDR3 sequence is 17 residues long. The CDR3 protein is CASSHPHRDRDNQPQHF. As DNA, the CDR3 is TGCGCCAGCAGTCACCCCCATCGGGACAGGGACAATCAGCCCCAGCATTTT.

The chain joins TRBV11-2 to TRBJ2-7; 7 bases agree with TRBD2. J gave up 3 bases and V 5 bases, and 19 bases lay outside the gene matches. The CDR3 is 18 residues long. Germline V gene sequence: CDR1 SGHAT, CDR2 FQNNGV. The CDR3 nucleotides read TGTGCCAGCAGCATACGATACATCAGACTAGCAGGTGTCTACGAGCAGTACTTC. It codes for CASSIRYIRLAGVYEQYF.

The chain links TRBV11-2 to TRBJ1-2, with 12 bases that match TRBD1. The germline gives CDR1 SGHAT, CDR2 FQNNGV. The CDR3 runs 15 residues. The trim removed 5 bases at V and 6 bases at J, leaving 7 bases unmatched. As DNA, the CDR3 is TGTGCCAGCAGCAGAGGGACAGGGGGCTCGGATGGCTACACCTTC. It yields the protein CASSRGTGGSDGYTF.

This clone was detected only a few times. CDR3 sequence (DNA): TGTGCCAGCAGTTTCGGGAGGAGCTCTGGAAACACCATATATTTT. Amino acids: CASSFGRSSGNTIYF. The chain uses TRBV6-5 and TRBJ1-3; D is unresolved. The germline V gene has CDR1 MNHEY and CDR2 SVGAGI. Deletions cut 4 bases from V and 0 bases from J, with 10 bases between. The CDR3 spans 15 residues.

This chain uses TRBV28 with TRBJ1-5, with 8 bases that match TRBD1. CDR1 is MDHEN and CDR2 is SYDVKM in the germline V gene. V lost 6 bases, J lost 6 bases, and 7 bases stayed unmatched. The length of the CDR3 is 14 residues. The CDR3 protein is CASRTGGIRQPQHF. The DNA for the CDR3 is TGTGCCAGCAGAACAGGGGGAATACGTCAGCCCCAGCATTTT.

This sequence joins TRBV11-1 and TRBJ2-7, with D perhaps matching TRBD1 (5 bases). The germline V gene has CDR1 SGHAT and CDR2 FQDESV (reference sequence). The CDR3 extends over 13 amino acids. Trimming took 3 bases from V and 6 from J, leaving 12 bases between them. The CDR3 sequence is CASSFQGIGEQYF. The CDR3 DNA reads TGTGCCAGCAGCTTCCAGGGTATCGGCGAGCAGTACTTC.

V is TRBV2 and J is TRBJ1-2, with a weak D call TRBD1 (5 bases). With 9 bases removed from V and 6 bases from J, the gap between germline ends came to 17 bases. The germline V gene encodes CDR1 SNHLY and CDR2 FYNNEI. The CDR3 sequence is 13 residues long. CDR3 amino acids: CARKGLLYDGYTF. The CDR3 bases are TGTGCCAGGAAGGGACTTCTATACGATGGCTACACCTTC.

V usage is TRBV7-3 and J usage is TRBJ2-3, with D perhaps TRBD2 (6 bases). Germline CDR1 reads SGHTA; CDR2 reads FQGTGA. The CDR3 covers 15 residues. Trimming removed 5 bases from V and 1 base from J, with 13 bases in between. The CDR3 DNA sequence: TGTGCCAGCAGCCTGGACGGGGGTGGCACAGATACGCAGTATTTT. As protein: CASSLDGGGTDTQYF.

This clone was picked up one time. The gene calls are TRBV5-6 and TRBJ1-2; no reliable D call. V was trimmed by 0 bases and J by 3 bases, leaving 9 bases between them. The CDR3 runs 14 residues. Germline CDR1 SGHDT, CDR2 YYEEEE. CDR3 region: CASSLVGRDYGYTF. CDR3 nucleotides: TGTGCCAGCAGCTTGGTGGGGAGGGACTATGGCTACACCTTC.

For the CDR3, the DNA is TGTGCCTGGACGGAGACAGGGAATTACGAGCAGTACTTC. It is translated as CAWTETGNYEQYF. The V call is TRBV30, the J call TRBJ2-7, with 7 bases lining up with TRBD1. The germline CDR1 and CDR2 sequences are GTSNPN and SVGIG (reference sequence). This CDR3 region has 13 residues. Trimming took 4 bases from V and 4 from J; bases not matched to a gene: 7.

The chain links TRBV4-1 to TRBJ1-2; TRBD1 aligns across 8 bases. V lost 3 bases and J lost 4; bases outside the gene matches: 1. CDR3 length: 13 amino acids. Germline V gene data show CDR1 as MGHRA and CDR2 as YSYEKL. This CDR3 is CASSQGQVYGYTF. The DNA of the CDR3 is TGCGCCAGCAGCCAGGGACAGGTCTATGGCTACACCTTC.

The rearrangement uses TRBV21-1 and TRBJ2-6; the table's TRBD2 call for D was not verified on the DNA. TRBV21-1 is deemed a pseudogene. The CDR3 is 18 amino acids. The CDR3 sequence: CASSKVSAGDSGANVLTF. CDR3 sequence (DNA): TGTGCCAGCAGCAAAGTATCAGCGGGGGACTCTGGGGCCAACGTCCTGACTTTC.